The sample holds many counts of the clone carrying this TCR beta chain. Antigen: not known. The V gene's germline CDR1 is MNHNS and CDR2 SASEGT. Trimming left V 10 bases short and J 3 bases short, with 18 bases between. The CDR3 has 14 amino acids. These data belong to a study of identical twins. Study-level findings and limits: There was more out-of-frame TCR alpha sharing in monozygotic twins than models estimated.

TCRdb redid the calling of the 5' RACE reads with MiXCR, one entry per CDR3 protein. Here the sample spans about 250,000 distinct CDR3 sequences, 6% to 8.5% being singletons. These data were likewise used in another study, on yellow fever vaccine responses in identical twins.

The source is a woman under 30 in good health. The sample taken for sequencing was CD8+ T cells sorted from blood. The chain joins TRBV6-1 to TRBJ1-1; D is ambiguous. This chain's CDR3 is CATSPGVRDTEAFF. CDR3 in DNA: TGTGCCACCTCACCCGGGGTGAGGGACACTGAAGCTTTCTTT.